The 23 T cell receptor beta chains below were found in one sample sequenced in a study of early T cells in non-severe SARS-CoV-2 infection. MiXCR was run by TCRdb on the 5' RACE reads, yielding one entry per CDR3 protein. The table records about 48,000 distinct CDR3 sequences, approximately 13% of them present only once. The sequenced sample consisted of whole blood. These receptors were collected from an adult who was a healthcare worker with PCR-confirmed SARS-CoV-2 infection or an uninfected control (not recorded which).

The chain employs TRBV10-2 and TRBJ1-5; the match to TRBD1 covers 10 bases. V was clipped by 5 bases and J by 1 base; unmatched bases: 2. Germline V lookup: CDR1 WSHSY, CDR2 SAAADI. The CDR3 totals 15 residues. The CDR3 protein is CASSRDRGSNQPQHF. The CDR3 DNA follows: TGCGCCAGCAGTAGGGACAGGGGAAGCAATCAGCCCCAGCATTTT.

This clonotype has a count of ten or more. V gene TRBV27 combines with J gene TRBJ2-2; D is undetermined. Trimming pared 7 bases from V and 3 bases from J, leaving 9 bases between. The germline V gene has CDR1 MNHEY and CDR2 SMNVEV (reference sequence). The CDR3 is 13 residues long. The CDR3 is CASTRRYTGELFF. The CDR3 DNA reads TGTGCCAGCACACGCAGATACACCGGGGAGCTGTTTTTT.

V is TRBV9 and J is TRBJ2-2; 14 bases match TRBD2. V shed 3 bases, J shed 3 bases, and the junction held 4 bases outside the gene matches. The germline V gene encodes CDR1 SGDLS and CDR2 YYNGEE. The CDR3 extends over 17 amino acids. The CDR3 region has the DNA TGTGCCAGCAGCGCCGGACTAGCGGGAGGATACACCGGGGAGCTGTTTTTT. Protein product: CASSAGLAGGYTGELFF.

For this clonotype: It may be a read error: a sequence one base away is much more abundant. The CDR3 protein is CASRWDSLNTEAFF. Written as DNA, the CDR3 is TGTGCCAGCAGATGGGACAGCTTGAACACTGAAGCTTTCTTT. The chain uses TRBV27 and TRBJ1-1; TRBD1 matches at 7 bases. The V gene's germline CDR1 is MNHEY and CDR2 SMNVEV (reference sequence). The CDR3 runs 14 residues. Trimming at V came to 6 bases and at J to 0 bases, leaving 4 bases not matched to a gene.

The J gene is TRBJ1-1, the V gene TRBV2, with D possibly TRBD1 on 5 matching bases. Germline CDR1 SNHLY, CDR2 FYNNEI. Trimming shortened V by 0 bases and J by 6 bases, and 20 bases separated the two germline ends. This CDR3 comprises 17 residues. This chain's CDR3 is CASSEAPLTPGHSEAFF. The CDR3 DNA reads as TGTGCCAGCAGTGAAGCGCCTTTAACCCCTGGACACTCTGAAGCTTTCTTT.

V and J are TRBV20-1 and TRBJ2-5, with D possibly matching TRBD1 (5 bases). V was cut by 1 base and J by 2 bases, with 14 bases left in between. This CDR3 has 15 residues. Looked up from germline, CDR1 is DFQATT and CDR2 is SNEGSKA (reference sequence). The CDR3 sequence: CSARVPSGAQETQYF. CDR3 nucleotides: TGCAGTGCTAGAGTTCCATCTGGGGCACAAGAGACCCAGTACTTC.

In this sample, this clonotype turned up many times. The V gene is TRBV3-1, the J gene TRBJ2-7; D possibly corresponds to TRBD2 (6 bases). Germline V lookup: CDR1 LGHDT, CDR2 YNNKEL (reference sequence). Trimming removed 2 bases at V and 1 base at J, with 12 bases between. The CDR3 totals 15 residues. This CDR3 reads CASSQLTAGSYEQYF. CDR3 bases: TGTGCCAGCAGCCAATTGACGGCGGGGTCCTACGAGCAGTACTTC.

This clonotype appeared many times. This sequence joins TRBV6-6 and TRBJ1-2; 10 bases fit TRBD1. Per germline, CDR1 MNHNY and CDR2 SVGAGI (reference sequence). Germline trimming cut 2 bases from V and 2 bases from J; bases unmatched to any gene: 11. This CDR3 is built from 18 residues. The CDR3 coding sequence is TGTGCCAGCAGTTACCTGAACACCGGGACAGGGGACAACTATGGCTACACCTTC. Protein sequence: CASSYLNTGTGDNYGYTF.

The chain has TRBV7-8 and TRBJ2-5; 10 bases are a match to TRBD1. From germline, CDR1 is SGHVS and CDR2 FQNEAQ. The CDR3 is 21 amino acids. Unmatched junction bases numbered 27, after V lost 11 bases and J lost 0 bases. CDR3 nucleotides: TGTGCCCATTCCTACGGGACAGGGGCTCCACCTAAAGTTTTCTACCAAGAGACCCAGTACTTC. As protein: CAHSYGTGAPPKVFYQETQYF.

In this sample, this clonotype turned up a few times. The chain employs TRBV6-5 and TRBJ2-1, with 9 positions matching TRBD2. The CDR3 is 14 amino acids. The V gene end was trimmed by 8 bases and the J gene end by 7 bases; junction bases not matched to a gene: 9. Per germline, CDR1 MNHEY and CDR2 SVGAGI. CDR3 residues: CASRGSGGLNEQFF. Written as DNA, the CDR3 is TGTGCCAGCCGGGGTAGCGGGGGCCTTAATGAGCAGTTCTTC.

The sample holds many counts of this clonotype. V is TRBV19 and J is TRBJ1-2; D call uncertain. The CDR3 is 16 amino acids. V was pared by 6 bases and J by 3 bases, with 20 bases between. Germline values: CDR1 LNHDA, CDR2 SQIVND (reference sequence). The CDR3 is CASRTKVRTGDYGYTF. The CDR3 DNA is TGTGCCAGTAGAACAAAAGTCCGAACTGGTGACTATGGCTACACCTTC.

This clonotype was counted only a few times. The rearrangement links TRBV29-1 to TRBJ1-4; D not resolved. Germline-derived CDR1 and CDR2 are SQVTM and ANQGSEA. The CDR3 is made up of 13 amino acids. The germline V and J ends were trimmed by 7 bases and 0 bases, with 9 bases remaining between them. CDR3 residues: CSGRHPTNEKLFF. In DNA, the CDR3 is TGCAGCGGGAGGCACCCAACTAATGAAAAACTGTTTTTT.

Only a few counts were recorded for this clonotype. The gene calls are TRBV10-3 and TRBJ1-1; 7 bases are shared with TRBD1. Germline V gene lookup returns CDR1 ENHRY and CDR2 SYGVKD. V shed 4 bases, J shed 5 bases, and the junction held 13 bases outside the gene matches. CDR3 size: 16 residues. Here the CDR3 DNA reads TGTGCCATCAGTGGGACGGATACCAGGGGGAAGACTGAAGCTTTCTTT. Amino acids: CAISGTDTRGKTEAFF.

This clonotype was seen more than once but under ten times. This chain connects TRBV7-9 to TRBJ1-4; 9 nucleotides match TRBD1. CDR3 length: 14 residues. Germline V CDR1 and CDR2: SEHNR, FQNEAQ (reference sequence). Trimming removed 5 bases from V and 8 bases from J; junction bases left unmatched: 6. The CDR3, as DNA: TGTGCCAGCAGCAAACAGGGGGCCGCGGAAAAACTGTTTTTT. Its translation: CASSKQGAAEKLFF. Complete variable domain (other parts from reference TRBV7-9 and TRBJ1-4): DTGVSQNPRHKITKRGQNVTFRCDPISEHNRLYWYRQTLGQGPEFLTYFQNEAQLEKSRLLSDRFSAERPKGSFSTLEIQRTEQGDSAMYLCASSKQGAAEKLFFGSGTQLSVL.

V gene TRBV29-1 combines with J gene TRBJ2-7; D is ambiguous. The V gene's germline CDR1 is SQVTM and CDR2 ANQGSEA. Trimming left V 6 bases short and J 3 bases short, with 9 bases between. The CDR3 consists of 11 residues. This CDR3 reads CSVRAFYEQYF. In nucleotides, the CDR3 is TGCAGCGTCCGGGCCTTCTACGAGCAGTACTTC.

This clonotype was detected many times. The V and J genes are TRBV19 and TRBJ2-2; D is possibly TRBD1 (5 bases). The CDR3 covers 13 residues. CDR1 LNHDA and CDR2 SQIVND come from the germline V gene (reference sequence). Trimming left V 6 bases short and J 1 base short, with 6 bases between. CDR3 nucleotide sequence: TGTGCCAGTAGCGACAGGAACACCGGGGAGCTGTTTTTT. Protein: CASSDRNTGELFF. Variable domain in full (rest from reference TRBV19 and TRBJ2-2): DGGITQSPKYLFRKEGQNVTLSCEQNLNHDAMYWYRQDPGQGLRLIYYSQIVNDFQKGDIAEGYSVSREKKESFPLTVTSAQKNPTAFYLCASSDRNTGELFFGEGSRLTVL.

The rearrangement joins TRBV10-1 to TRBJ2-2; D could derive from TRBD1 or TRBD2 (5 bases each). Trimming removed 8 bases at V and 0 bases at J, with 10 bases between. CDR1 and CDR2 (germline): WNHNN, SYGVQD (reference sequence). The CDR3 is 14 amino acids. CDR3 region: CASGGTTNTGELFF. In nucleotides, the CDR3 is TGCGCCAGCGGTGGGACGACGAACACCGGGGAGCTGTTTTTT.

This clonotype was counted at least ten times. The J gene is TRBJ2-6, the V gene TRBV5-1; D is unclear. This CDR3 is built from 14 residues. The germline V gene has CDR1 SGHRS and CDR2 YFSETQ. V lost 6 bases, J lost 0 bases, and 7 bases lay in between. The CDR3 sequence: CASTLVSGANVLTF. For the CDR3, the DNA is TGCGCCAGCACGCTCGTCTCTGGGGCCAACGTCCTGACTTTC.

This clonotype was recorded many times. V and J are TRBV5-1 and TRBJ1-2; D is undetermined. Germline V gene sequence: CDR1 SGHRS, CDR2 YFSETQ. V lost 1 base and J lost 3, with 16 bases in between. CDR3 size: 16 residues. The CDR3 reads CASSLNAPTQDYGYTF. The CDR3 bases are TGCGCCAGCAGCTTGAATGCCCCCACCCAGGACTATGGCTACACCTTC. Drawing the rest from reference TRBV5-1 and TRBJ1-2, the complete variable domain is KAGVTQTPRYLIKTRGQQVTLSCSPISGHRSVSWYQQTPGQGLQFLFEYFSETQRNKGNFPGRFSGRQFSNSRSEMNVSTLELGDSALYLCASSLNAPTQDYGYTFGSGTRLTVV.

Here the CDR3 DNA reads TGTGCCAGTGGGGAGGGCGGGGCGGCGGCAGATACGCAGTATTTT. It codes for CASGEGGAAADTQYF. V is TRBV7-8 and J is TRBJ2-3; 7 bases agree with TRBD2. This CDR3 contains 15 residues. With 9 bases clipped from V and 4 bases from J, the junction kept 13 bases outside the gene matches. Germline CDR1 and CDR2: SGHVS and FQNEAQ.

At least ten counts were recorded for this clonotype. This chain links TRBV29-1 with TRBJ1-5, with D possibly TRBD1 on 6 matching bases. CDR1 SQVTM and CDR2 ANQGSEA come from the germline V gene. The CDR3 is 13 residues long. Between the trimmed V and J ends, which lost 6 bases and 1 base, there was a span of 10 bases. The CDR3 sequence: CSVRTGSNQPQHF. The DNA for the CDR3 is TGCAGCGTAAGAACAGGGAGCAATCAGCCCCAGCATTTT. Full variable domain (missing parts from reference TRBV29-1 and TRBJ1-5): SAVISQKPSRDICQRGTSLTIQCQVDSQVTMMFWYRQQPGQSLTLIATANQGSEATYESGFVIDKFPISRPNLTFSTLTVSNMSPEDSSIYLCSVRTGSNQPQHFGDGTRLSIL.

The J gene is TRBJ1-1, the V gene TRBV29-1, with D uncertain. The germline V and J ends were trimmed by 7 bases and 1 base, with 13 bases remaining between them. This CDR3 has 13 amino acids. Germline lookup yields CDR1 SQVTM and CDR2 ANQGSEA. The CDR3 loop reads CSGWGLGNTEAFF. As DNA, the CDR3 is TGCAGCGGTTGGGGTCTTGGGAACACTGAAGCTTTCTTT.

This clonotype was seen ten or more times. The V call is TRBV5-5, the J call TRBJ1-5; TRBD1 might be the D (5 bases). The CDR3 is 14 amino acids. Trimming stripped 6 bases from V and 1 base from J, with 11 bases between. Germline V gene data show CDR1 as SGHKS and CDR2 as YYEKEE (reference sequence). CDR3 DNA sequence: TGTGCCAGCATGTTCTGGGGGAGCAATCAGCCCCAGCATTTT. Protein sequence: CASMFWGSNQPQHF.